This is a list of T cell receptor beta chains from one sample in a study of post-analysis software for immune sequencing data. Each CDR3 protein gets one entry after TCRdb re-called the PCR reads with MiXCR. The sample records some 690,000 distinct CDR3 sequences, 30% being singletons. Sequenced input: blood. The receptor set was obtained from a girl between 10 and 17 years old with multiple sclerosis. The CDR3 runs from the conserved cysteine through the conserved F or W. D genes are given only for firm matches. Size tells how often a clone was seen (once, few, many) or the class of an expanded clone, and some rows leave it out.

j_gene: TRBJ2-5; d_gene: TRBD2; abundance: few; v_gene: TRBV20-1; CDR3aa: CSASPDRSSGGQETQYF; CDR3nt: TGCAGTGCTAGTCCCGATCGGTCTAGCGGGGGCCAAGAGACCCAGTACTTC
j_gene: TRBJ1-1; d_gene: NA; abundance: few; v_gene: TRBV29-1; CDR3aa: CSGAILKGEAFF; CDR3nt: TGCAGCGGGGCAATACTCAAGGGGGAAGCTTTCTTT
j_gene: TRBJ2-2; d_gene: TRBD1; abundance: NA; v_gene: TRBV6-4; CDR3aa: CASSEQGATGELFF; CDR3nt: TGTGCCAGCAGTGAACAGGGGGCGACCGGGGAGCTGTTTTTT
j_gene: TRBJ2-6; d_gene: NA; abundance: NA; v_gene: TRBV9; CDR3aa: CASSVERTVRANVLTF; CDR3nt: TGTGCCAGCAGCGTAGAAAGAACCGTAAGGGCCAACGTCCTGACTTTC
j_gene: TRBJ2-5; d_gene: TRBD2; abundance: few; v_gene: TRBV20-1; CDR3aa: CSAIGTSGIQETQYF; CDR3nt: TGCAGTGCGATAGGGACTAGCGGTATACAAGAGACCCAGTACTTC
j_gene: TRBJ2-3; d_gene: TRBD1; abundance: NA; v_gene: TRBV7-9; CDR3aa: CASSRPFRTGGTDTQYF; CDR3nt: TGTGCCAGCAGCCGACCTTTCCGGACAGGGGGCACAGATACGCAGTATTTT
j_gene: TRBJ2-7; d_gene: TRBD2; abundance: few; v_gene: TRBV12-3/TRBV12-4; CDR3aa: CASSGGTSGSPHEQYF; CDR3nt: TGTGCCAGCAGCGGCGGGACTAGCGGGAGTCCCCACGAGCAGTACTTC
j_gene: TRBJ2-7; d_gene: NA; abundance: many; v_gene: TRBV28; CDR3aa: CASSLSPSGEQYF; CDR3nt: TGTGCCAGCAGTCTATCGCCGTCTGGGGAGCAGTACTTC
j_gene: TRBJ1-5; d_gene: NA; abundance: once; v_gene: TRBV24-1; CDR3aa: CATSAVQGPQHF; CDR3nt: TGTGCCACCAGTGCGGTACAGGGCCCGCAGCATTTT
j_gene: TRBJ2-1; d_gene: NA; abundance: few; v_gene: TRBV3-1; CDR3aa: CASSQVESGYEQFF; CDR3nt: TGTGCCAGCAGCCAAGTAGAATCCGGGTATGAGCAGTTCTTC
j_gene: TRBJ2-2; d_gene: NA; abundance: NA; v_gene: TRBV10-3; CDR3aa: CAITQDPTPLTGELFF; CDR3nt: TGTGCCATCACCCAGGACCCGACCCCCCTGACCGGGGAGCTGTTTTTT
j_gene: TRBJ2-7; d_gene: NA; abundance: few; v_gene: TRBV4-3; CDR3aa: CASSQFRGREQYF; CDR3nt: TGCGCCAGCAGCCAATTTCGGGGACGCGAGCAGTACTTC
j_gene: TRBJ2-3; d_gene: NA; abundance: NA; v_gene: TRBV7-9; CDR3aa: CASSSYRGTATDTQYF; CDR3nt: TGTGCCAGCAGCTCCTACCGGGGGACAGCTACAGATACGCAGTATTTT
j_gene: TRBJ2-7; d_gene: TRBD1; abundance: few; v_gene: TRBV9; CDR3aa: CASSVPGQAEQYF; CDR3nt: TGTGCCAGCAGCGTCCCCGGACAGGCCGAGCAGTACTTC
j_gene: TRBJ2-5; d_gene: NA; abundance: few; v_gene: TRBV4-3; CDR3aa: CASSQDGRGLETQYF; CDR3nt: TGCGCCAGCAGCCAAGACGGCAGGGGATTGGAGACCCAGTACTTC
j_gene: TRBJ1-2; d_gene: TRBD1; abundance: NA; v_gene: TRBV27; CDR3aa: CASSTRQGHGYTF; CDR3nt: TGTGCCAGCAGTACTAGACAGGGGCATGGCTACACCTTC
j_gene: TRBJ2-7; d_gene: NA; abundance: few; v_gene: TRBV4-3; CDR3aa: CASSPSGVDEQYF; CDR3nt: TGCGCCAGCAGCCCTTCAGGGGTGGACGAGCAGTACTTC
j_gene: TRBJ2-3; d_gene: TRBD2; abundance: NA; v_gene: TRBV7-2; CDR3aa: CASSVGLAGGPGDTQYF; CDR3nt: TGTGCCAGCAGCGTGGGACTAGCGGGGGGGCCGGGAGATACGCAGTATTTT
j_gene: TRBJ2-7; d_gene: NA; abundance: few; v_gene: TRBV5-5; CDR3aa: CASSRTGISYEQYF; CDR3nt: TGTGCCAGCAGCAGGACCGGGATCTCCTACGAGCAGTACTTC
j_gene: TRBJ1-2; d_gene: NA; abundance: NA; v_gene: TRBV6-5; CDR3aa: CASRGTNGYTF; CDR3nt: TGTGCCAGCAGAGGTACAAATGGCTACACCTTC
j_gene: TRBJ2-5; d_gene: TRBD2; abundance: NA; v_gene: TRBV7-9; CDR3aa: CASSPPPPGLALEQYF; CDR3nt: TGTGCCAGCAGCCCCCCGCCCCCGGGACTAGCTCTGGAGCAGTACTTC
j_gene: TRBJ1-2; d_gene: NA; abundance: NA; v_gene: TRBV28; CDR3aa: CASSSTRRTGLGYGYTF; CDR3nt: TGTGCCAGCAGCTCCACCCGGAGGACGGGTTTAGGGTATGGCTACACCTTC
j_gene: TRBJ2-2; d_gene: NA; abundance: NA; v_gene: TRBV29-1; CDR3aa: CSVEGGVGFTGELFF; CDR3nt: TGCAGCGTTGAAGGGGGGGTTGGATTCACCGGGGAGCTGTTTTTT
j_gene: TRBJ1-6; d_gene: TRBD1; abundance: once; v_gene: TRBV20-1; CDR3aa: CSATQTGLGNSPLHF; CDR3nt: TGCAGTGCAACTCAGACAGGGCTCGGGAATTCACCCCTCCACTTT
j_gene: TRBJ2-1; d_gene: TRBD2; abundance: few; v_gene: TRBV4-3; CDR3aa: CASSHKPFTSGPSSYNEQFF; CDR3nt: TGCGCCAGCAGCCACAAGCCCTTCACTAGCGGGCCGAGCTCCTACAATGAGCAGTTCTTC
j_gene: TRBJ2-7; d_gene: NA; abundance: few; v_gene: TRBV10-2; CDR3aa: CASSSGGSEQYF; CDR3nt: TGCGCCAGCAGTTCAGGGGGGAGCGAGCAGTACTTC
j_gene: TRBJ2-3; d_gene: NA; abundance: NA; v_gene: TRBV3-1; CDR3aa: CASSQETFTDTQYF; CDR3nt: TGTGCCAGCAGCCAAGAAACGTTCACAGATACGCAGTATTTT
j_gene: TRBJ1-5; d_gene: NA; abundance: NA; v_gene: TRBV20-1; CDR3aa: CSARDSQSPSPQHF; CDR3nt: TGCAGTGCTAGAGATTCCCAGTCCCCCTCTCCCCAGCATTTT
j_gene: TRBJ2-3; d_gene: TRBD1; abundance: few; v_gene: TRBV20-1; CDR3aa: CSAEGQSHGTQYF; CDR3nt: TGCAGTGCTGAGGGACAGAGCCATGGTACGCAGTATTTT